The TCR beta chain described here comes from a study of CD8 T cells in Susac syndrome. About 0.45 to 1 ug RNA was reverse transcribed with random hexamers. Amplification of the TCR beta CDR3 was carried out by immunoSEQ multiplex PCR, which spanned a total of 54 Vbeta and 13 Jbeta segments. MiXCR, applied by TCRdb to the immunoSEQ multiplex PCR reads, yields one record per CDR3 protein. Among some 170,000 distinct CDR3 sequences listed, about 95% were seen once. The ends were cut back, 2 bases at V and 3 bases at J, with 11 bases in the middle. This CDR3 is built from 13 residues. The germline gives CDR1 GTSNPN, CDR2 SVGIG (reference sequence).

V gene TRBV30 combines with J gene TRBJ2-7; D might be TRBD1 (5 bases). Material: CD4+ T cells from PBMCs. This receptor was identified in a human donor with Susac syndrome. CDR3 nucleotide sequence: TGTGCCTGGAGTAAGGGGAAGGACTACGAGCAGTACTTC. Translated: CAWSKGKDYEQYF.